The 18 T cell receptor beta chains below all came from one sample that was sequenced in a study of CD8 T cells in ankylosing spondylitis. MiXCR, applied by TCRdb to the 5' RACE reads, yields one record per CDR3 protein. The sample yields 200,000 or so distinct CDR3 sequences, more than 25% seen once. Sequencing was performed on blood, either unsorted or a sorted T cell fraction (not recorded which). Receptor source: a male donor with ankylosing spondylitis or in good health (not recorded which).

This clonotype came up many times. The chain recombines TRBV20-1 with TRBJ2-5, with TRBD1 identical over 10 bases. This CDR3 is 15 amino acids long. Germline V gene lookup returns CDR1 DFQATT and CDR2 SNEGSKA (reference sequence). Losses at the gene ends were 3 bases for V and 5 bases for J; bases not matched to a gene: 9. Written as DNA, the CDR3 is TGCAGTGCTAGGGAGGGGACAGGGGTTGGGGAGACCCAGTACTTC. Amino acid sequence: CSAREGTGVGETQYF.

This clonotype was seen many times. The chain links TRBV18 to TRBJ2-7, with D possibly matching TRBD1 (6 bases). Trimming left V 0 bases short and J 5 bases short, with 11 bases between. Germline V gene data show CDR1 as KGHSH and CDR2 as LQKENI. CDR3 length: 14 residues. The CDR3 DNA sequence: TGTGCCAGCTCACCACCGACCAGGGGCAACGAGCAGTACTTC. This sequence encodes CASSPPTRGNEQYF. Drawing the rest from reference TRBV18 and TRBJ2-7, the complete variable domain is NAGVMQNPRHLVRRRGQEARLRCSPMKGHSHVYWYRQLPEEGLKFMVYLQKENIIDESGMPKERFSAEFPKEGPSILRIQQVVRGDSAAYFCASSPPTRGNEQYFGPGTRLTVT.

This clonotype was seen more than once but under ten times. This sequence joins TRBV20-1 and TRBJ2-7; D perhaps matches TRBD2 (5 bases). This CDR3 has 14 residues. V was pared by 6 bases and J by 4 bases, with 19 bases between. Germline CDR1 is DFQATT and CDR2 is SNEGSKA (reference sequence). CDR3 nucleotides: TGCAGTGCAACTCCTAGCAGCCACCGTTACGAGCAGTACTTC. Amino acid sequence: CSATPSSHRYEQYF.

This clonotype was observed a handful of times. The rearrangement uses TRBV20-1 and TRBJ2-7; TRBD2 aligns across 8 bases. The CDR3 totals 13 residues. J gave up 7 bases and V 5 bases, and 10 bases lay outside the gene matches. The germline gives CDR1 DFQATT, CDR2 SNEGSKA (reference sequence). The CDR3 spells CSARREGRGEQYF. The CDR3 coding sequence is TGCAGTGCTCGTCGGGAGGGCCGGGGGGAGCAGTACTTC.

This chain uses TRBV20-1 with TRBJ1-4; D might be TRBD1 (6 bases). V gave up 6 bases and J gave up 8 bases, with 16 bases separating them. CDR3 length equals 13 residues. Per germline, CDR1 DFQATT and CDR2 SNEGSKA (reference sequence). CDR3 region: CSATGGAQEKLFF. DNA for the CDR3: TGCAGTGCCACCGGGGGGGCTCAGGAAAAACTGTTTTTT.

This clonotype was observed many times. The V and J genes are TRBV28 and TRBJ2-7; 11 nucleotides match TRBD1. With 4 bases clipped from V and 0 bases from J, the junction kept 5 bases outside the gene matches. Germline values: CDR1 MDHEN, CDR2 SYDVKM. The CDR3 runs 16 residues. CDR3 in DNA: TGTGCCAGCAGTTCGGGGGGACAGGGGGACTCCTACGAGCAGTACTTC. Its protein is CASSSGGQGDSYEQYF.

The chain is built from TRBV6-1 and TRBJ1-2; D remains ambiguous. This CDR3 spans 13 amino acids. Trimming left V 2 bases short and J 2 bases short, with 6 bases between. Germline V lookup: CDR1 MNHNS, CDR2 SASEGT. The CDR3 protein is CASSEYSNYGYTF. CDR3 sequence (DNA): TGTGCCAGCAGTGAATATTCCAACTATGGCTACACCTTC.

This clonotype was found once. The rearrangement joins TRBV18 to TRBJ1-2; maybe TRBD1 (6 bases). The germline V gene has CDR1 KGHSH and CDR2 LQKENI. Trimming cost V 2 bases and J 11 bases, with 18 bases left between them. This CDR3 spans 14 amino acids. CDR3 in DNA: TGTGCCAGCTCACCATGGGGGGCGTCCCCTCTTTACACCTTC. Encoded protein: CASSPWGASPLYTF. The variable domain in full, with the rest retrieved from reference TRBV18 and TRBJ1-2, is NAGVMQNPRHLVRRRGQEARLRCSPMKGHSHVYWYRQLPEEGLKFMVYLQKENIIDESGMPKERFSAEFPKEGPSILRIQQVVRGDSAAYFCASSPWGASPLYTFGSGTRLTVV.

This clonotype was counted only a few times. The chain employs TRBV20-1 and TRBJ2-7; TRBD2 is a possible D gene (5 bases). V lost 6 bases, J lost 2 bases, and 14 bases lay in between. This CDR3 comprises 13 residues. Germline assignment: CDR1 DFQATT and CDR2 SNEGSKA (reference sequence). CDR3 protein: CSATGRGPYEQYF. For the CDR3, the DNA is TGCAGTGCCACGGGGAGAGGTCCCTACGAGCAGTACTTC.

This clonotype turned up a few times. In nucleotides, the CDR3 is TGCGCCAGCAGCCATACCTCGACTAGCGGTAAAGAGACCCAGTACTTC. This gives the protein CASSHTSTSGKETQYF. This chain connects TRBV4-1 to TRBJ2-5; 9 bases line up with TRBD2. Losses at the gene ends were 3 bases for V and 3 bases for J; bases not matched to a gene: 8. Germline V lookup: CDR1 MGHRA, CDR2 YSYEKL. The CDR3 loop spans 16 amino acids.

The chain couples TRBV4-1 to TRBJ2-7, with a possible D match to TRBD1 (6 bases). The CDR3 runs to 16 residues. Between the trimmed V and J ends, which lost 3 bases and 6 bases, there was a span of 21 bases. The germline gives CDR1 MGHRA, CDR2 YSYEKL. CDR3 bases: TGCGCCAGCAGCCACGGGCACCCAGGGGCGAGAGGCGAGCAGTACTTC. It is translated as CASSHGHPGARGEQYF.

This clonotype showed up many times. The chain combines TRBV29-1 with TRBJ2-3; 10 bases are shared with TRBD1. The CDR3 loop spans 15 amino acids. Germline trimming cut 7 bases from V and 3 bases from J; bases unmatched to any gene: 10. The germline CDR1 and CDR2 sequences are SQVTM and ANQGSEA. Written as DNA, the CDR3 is TGCAGCGCGAAGACAGGGGGCGCCGGGACAGATACGCAGTATTTT. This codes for CSAKTGGAGTDTQYF.

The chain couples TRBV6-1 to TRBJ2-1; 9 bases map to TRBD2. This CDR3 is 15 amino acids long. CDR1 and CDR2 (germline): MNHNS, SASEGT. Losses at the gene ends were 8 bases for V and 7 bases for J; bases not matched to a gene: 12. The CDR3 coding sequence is TGTGCCAGCGGGACTAGCAGCCAACTACGGAATGAGCAGTTCTTC. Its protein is CASGTSSQLRNEQFF.

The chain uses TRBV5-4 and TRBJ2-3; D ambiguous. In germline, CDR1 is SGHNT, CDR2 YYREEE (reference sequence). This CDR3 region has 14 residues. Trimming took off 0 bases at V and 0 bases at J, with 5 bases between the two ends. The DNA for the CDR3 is TGTGCCAGCAGCTTGGGTCCAAGCACAGATACGCAGTATTTT. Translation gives CASSLGPSTDTQYF.

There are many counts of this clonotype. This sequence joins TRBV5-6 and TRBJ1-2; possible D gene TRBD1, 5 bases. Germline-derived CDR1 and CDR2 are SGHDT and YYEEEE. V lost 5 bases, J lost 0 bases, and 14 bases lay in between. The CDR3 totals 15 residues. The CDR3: CASRDGRGANYGYTF. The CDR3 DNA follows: TGTGCCAGCAGAGATGGGAGAGGGGCTAACTATGGCTACACCTTC.

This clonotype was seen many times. CDR3 bases: TGTGCCACCAGTGACAGGAAACAGGGCAATGAGCAGTTCTTC. Translated: CATSDRKQGNEQFF. The rearrangement uses TRBV24-1 and TRBJ2-1; tentatively, D is TRBD1 (6 bases). The CDR3 loop spans 14 amino acids. V lost 4 bases and J lost 6, with 12 bases in between. Germline assignment: CDR1 KGHDR and CDR2 SFDVKD.

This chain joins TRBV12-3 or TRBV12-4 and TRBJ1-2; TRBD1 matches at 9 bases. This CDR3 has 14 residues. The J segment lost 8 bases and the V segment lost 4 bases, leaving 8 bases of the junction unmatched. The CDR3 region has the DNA TGTGCCAGCAGTTACCAGGGACAGGGAGTGGGCTACACCTTC. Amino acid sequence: CASSYQGQGVGYTF.

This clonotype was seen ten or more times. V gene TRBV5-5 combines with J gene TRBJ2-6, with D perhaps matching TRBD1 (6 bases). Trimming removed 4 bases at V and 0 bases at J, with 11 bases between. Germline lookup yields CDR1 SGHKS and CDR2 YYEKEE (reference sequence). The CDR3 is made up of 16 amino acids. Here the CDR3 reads CASSTRQDSGANVLTF. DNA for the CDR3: TGTGCCAGCAGCACCCGACAGGACTCTGGGGCCAACGTCCTGACTTTC.